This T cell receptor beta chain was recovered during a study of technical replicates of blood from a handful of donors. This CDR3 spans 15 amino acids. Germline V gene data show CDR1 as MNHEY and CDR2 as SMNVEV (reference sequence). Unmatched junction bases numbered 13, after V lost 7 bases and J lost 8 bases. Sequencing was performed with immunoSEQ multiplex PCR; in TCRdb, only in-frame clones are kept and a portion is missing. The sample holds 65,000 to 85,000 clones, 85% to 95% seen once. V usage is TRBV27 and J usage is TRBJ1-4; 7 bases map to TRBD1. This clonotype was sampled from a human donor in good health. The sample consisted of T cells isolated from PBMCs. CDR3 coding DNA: TGTGCCAGCACCTCTTTGGGGGACAGTCACGAAAAACTGTTTTTT. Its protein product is CASTSLGDSHEKLFF.